This is a list of T cell receptor beta chains from one sample in a study of blood T cell repertoires in COVID-19. Produced via immunoSEQ multiplex PCR; TCRdb's table is partial and in-frame only. This table has just over 95,000 clones, 82% appearing once. Sequenced sample: peripheral blood. These receptor sequences come from an elderly man with acute or convalescent COVID-19. The CDR3 runs from the conserved cysteine through the conserved F or W. Fields, in order: CDR3 length, D gene, J gene, V gene, clone size, CDR3 protein, CDR3 DNA. The D gene is left open where the match is weak. Not every row has a clone size; where given, it reads once, few, many or a size class.

>14|TRBD2|TRBJ2-5|TRBV5-1|NA
CASSLGSGRETQYF
TGCGCCAGCAGCTTGGGTAGCGGGAGGGAGACCCAGTACTTC
>15|TRBD2|TRBJ2-7|TRBV4-1|NA
CASSLGTSGGLEQYF
TGCGCCAGCAGCCTAGGGACTAGCGGGGGCTTGGAGCAGTACTTC
>12|NA|TRBJ1-2|TRBV20-1|NA
CSASRVNYGYTF
TGCAGTGCTAGTCGGGTTAACTATGGCTACACCTTC
>11|NA|TRBJ2-7|TRBV27|NA
CASSLRSGQYF
TGTGCCAGCAGTTTAAGATCAGGGCAGTACTTC
>15|NA|TRBJ1-5|TRBV15|NA
CATSREQGGNQPQHF
TGTGCCACCAGCAGGGAACAGGGTGGCAATCAGCCCCAGCATTTT
>17|TRBD1|TRBJ1-1|TRBV5-1|NA
CASSQGQGATMNTEAFF
TGCGCCAGCAGCCAAGGACAGGGGGCGACTATGAACACTGAAGCTTTCTTT
>16|TRBD2|TRBJ2-2|TRBV5-6|NA
CASRLAGGPNTGELFF
TGTGCCAGCAGATTAGCGGGGGGGCCGAACACCGGGGAGCTGTTTTTT
>15|NA|TRBJ1-1|TRBV6-5|NA
CASSYSSGFYTEAFF
TGTGCCAGCAGTTACTCTTCAGGCTTTTACACTGAAGCTTTCTTT
>13|NA|TRBJ1-5|TRBV6-5|NA
CASENYSNQPQHF
TGTGCCAGCGAGAATTATAGCAATCAGCCCCAGCATTTT
>13|NA|TRBJ1-1|TRBV19|NA
CASSIRGSTEAFF
TGTGCCAGTAGTATCAGGGGTAGCACTGAAGCTTTCTTT
>17|TRBD2|TRBJ2-2|TRBV19|NA
CASSPPRAGGNTGELFF
TGTGCCAGTAGTCCCCCGCGGGCGGGAGGGAACACCGGGGAGCTGTTTTTT
>17|TRBD2|TRBJ2-7|TRBV7-2|NA
CASSLVGLAGGALEQYF
TGTGCCAGCAGCTTAGTCGGACTAGCGGGGGGTGCCCTCGAGCAGTACTTC
>16|NA|TRBJ2-2|TRBV13|NA
CASSSLLTGNTGELFF
TGTGCCAGCAGCTCCCTCTTGACAGGGAACACCGGGGAGCTGTTTTTT
>13|NA|TRBJ2-2|TRBV29-1|NA
CSVDRARTGELFF
TGCAGCGTTGACAGGGCCAGGACCGGGGAGCTGTTTTTT
>12|TRBD1|TRBJ2-7|TRBV30|few
CATDRVGREQYF
TGTGCTACCGACAGGGTTGGGCGCGAGCAGTACTTC
>16|NA|TRBJ2-2|TRBV4-3|NA
CASSLSGTANTGELFF
TGCGCCAGCAGCCTATCCGGGACTGCGAACACCGGGGAGCTGTTTTTT
>14|TRBD1|TRBJ1-1|TRBV29-1|NA
CSVEDRGVNTEAFF
TGCAGCGTTGAGGACAGGGGGGTGAACACTGAAGCTTTCTTT
>18|NA|TRBJ2-6|TRBV6-2/TRBV6-3|NA
CASSQSGGIGSGANVLTF
TGTGCCAGCAGCCAAAGTGGGGGGATCGGGTCTGGGGCCAACGTCCTGACTTTC
>13|NA|TRBJ1-2|TRBV28|NA
CASAYTSGYGYTF
TGTGCCAGCGCCTATACTTCGGGCTATGGCTACACCTTC